Below, 20 T cell receptor gamma chains from the same sample are listed, as sequenced in a study of γδ T cells in repeated Plasmodium falciparum infection. Gammadelta T cells were flow-sorted from PBMC into Vgamma9/Vdelta2+ and Vdelta2-negative populations for bulk analysis. TCRdb re-analyzed the multiplex PCR reads via CATT. The sample holds approximately 30,000 gamma-chain clones; 1.4% to 1.5% are singletons and the top ten take roughly a fifth. The specimen sequenced was gamma-delta T cells from blood. The receptors were sampled from a pool of human donors (malaria-infected and uninfected, not separated).

In the case of this clone: The TCRdb record carries a much larger clone's protein, which differs from this DNA's translation at residue 10; a read error is the likely cause, and the protein listed here is the DNA translation. V gene TRGV3 combines with J gene TRGJ1 or TRGJ2. The J gene is absent in TCRdb and was assigned here via DNA matching to germline. Germline-derived CDR1 and CDR2 are VTNTFY and YDVSTARD (reference sequence). The CDR3 totals 13 residues. CDR3 in amino acids: CATWDRRYYRKLF. CDR3 in DNA: TGTGCCACCTGGGACAGGCGCTATTATAGGAAACTCTTT.

This clone was observed many times. The translation of this DNA and the TCRdb protein of a much larger clone differ at residue 7, probably owing to a read error; the protein shown here is translated from the DNA. The chain combines TRGV9 with TRGJ1 or TRGJ2. The J gene, absent from TCRdb, was called here by matching the DNA to germline. Germline V CDR1 and CDR2: GITISATS, ISYDGTV (reference sequence). The CDR3 spans 13 residues. Trimming at V came to 2 bases and at J to 2 bases, leaving 3 bases not matched to a gene. Here the CDR3 DNA reads TGTGCCTTGTGGGAGGATGATTATTATAAGAAACTCTTT. Translating it yields CALWEDDYYKKLF.

This clone has a count of ten or more. The CDR3 loop is CATWDGIQRGWFKIF. CDR3 DNA: TGTGCCACCTGGGACGGTATTCAACGGGGCTGGTTCAAGATATTT. This rearrangement joins TRGV2 to TRGJP1. TCRdb gives no J gene; it was assigned here by matching the DNA to germline. Losses at the gene ends were 1 base for V and 11 bases for J; bases not matched to a gene: 13. The CDR3 covers 15 residues. Germline CDR1 and CDR2: EGSNGY and YDSYNSKV.

At least ten counts were recorded for this clone. Additional DNA sequences in this sample encode the identical CDR3. Called V gene: TRGV3; the J gene was not called. Germline CDR1 is VTNTFY and CDR2 is YDVSTARD (reference sequence). The CDR3 extends over 9 amino acids. CDR3 residues: CATWGPRVF. The CDR3 coding sequence is TGTGCCACCTGGGGGCCCCGGGTCTTT.

This clone was detected many times. A read error is likely here: a far larger clone is one base away. Other DNA sequences in the sample encode the same CDR3. The rearrangement uses TRGV4 and TRGJ1 or TRGJ2. The J gene was not available in TCRdb and was assigned here by matching the DNA to germline segments. This CDR3 is 14 amino acids long. The germline CDR1 and CDR2 sequences are EGSTGY and YDSYTSSV. In DNA form, the CDR3 reads TGTGCCACCTGGGATGAATTGGATTACTATAAGAAACTCTTT. Its protein product is CATWDELDYYKKLF.

In this sample, this clone turned up many times. The TCRdb protein, from a much larger clone, departs from this DNA's translation at residue 15, likely by read error; the protein shown derives from the DNA. The chain combines TRGV9 with TRGJP1. Here the J gene came from matching the DNA to germline, since TCRdb omits it. The CDR3 runs 16 residues. V shed 2 bases and J 15 bases; nucleotides not matched to a gene: 21. The germline V gene encodes CDR1 GITISATS and CDR2 ISYDGTV (reference sequence). The CDR3 DNA is TGTGCCTTGTGGGAGGCTAAGGAGTTGGGCAAAAAAATCAAGATATTT. This translates into CALWEAKELGKKIKIF.

In regard to this clone: It differs at one base from a far larger clone, so likely a read error. Within the sample, other DNA sequences also encode this same CDR3. This chain joins TRGV9 and TRGJP. Matching the DNA to germline supplied the J gene, which TCRdb does not give. V was clipped by 4 bases and J by 9 bases; unmatched bases: 15. The CDR3 consists of 18 residues. CDR1 and CDR2 (germline): GITISATS, ISYDGTV (reference sequence). For the CDR3, the DNA is TGTGCCTTGTGGGACCTGCAAGAAGTAGTGTTGGGCAAAAAAATCAAGGTATTT. Its protein product is CALWDLQEVVLGKKIKVF.

As concerns this clone: The protein TCRdb gives is from a much larger clone and does not agree with this DNA's translation at residue 12, likely a read error; the protein shown here comes from the DNA. This chain connects TRGV9 to TRGJP. The J gene, absent from TCRdb, was called here by matching the DNA to germline. The CDR3 spans 16 residues. Germline CDR1 GITISATS, CDR2 ISYDGTV (reference sequence). For the CDR3, the DNA is TGTGCCTTGTGGGCTCCTCAAGAGTTGGGCAAAGAAATCAAGGTATTT. This codes for CALWAPQELGKEIKVF.

With respect to this clone: TCRdb lists the protein of a much larger clone for this DNA, which differs at residue 4, so this is likely a read error; the protein given here is translated from the DNA itself. This sample includes further DNA sequences coding for the same CDR3. The chain uses TRGV9 and TRGJP. TCRdb offers no J gene call, so here the DNA was matched to germline to obtain one. CDR1 and CDR2 from the germline V gene are GITISATS and ISYDGTV (reference sequence). This CDR3 spans 17 amino acids. The CDR3 loop is CALREERLELGKKIKVF. CDR3 sequence (DNA): TGTGCCTTGCGGGAGGAACGTCTGGAGTTGGGCAAAAAAATCAAGGTATTT.

This clone was seen at least ten times. The gene calls are TRGV3 and TRGJ1 or TRGJ2. TCRdb carries no J gene annotation; the J gene was assigned here by matching the DNA with germline. Germline V CDR1 and CDR2: VTNTFY, YDVSTARD (reference sequence). The CDR3 loop spans 13 amino acids. The V gene end was trimmed by 0 bases and the J gene end by 12 bases; junction bases not matched to a gene: 11. The CDR3 DNA sequence: TGTGCCACCTGGGACAGGCCGGGGGAAGGGAAACTCTTT. Translating gives CATWDRPGEGKLF.

This clone has ten or more counts. It differs at one base from a far larger clone, so likely a read error. The identical CDR3 is also encoded by other nucleotide sequences in the sample. The V and J genes are TRGV9 and TRGJ1 or TRGJ2. Germline-derived CDR1 and CDR2 are GITISATS and ISYDGTV (reference sequence). The CDR3 runs 13 residues. This CDR3 reads CALWEVPKYKKLF. The CDR3 region has the DNA TGTGCCCTGTGGGAGGTACCGAAATATAAGAAACTCTTT.

This clone was seen only a few times. A far larger clone differs by one base, so this is likely a read error. The genes are TRGV2 and TRGJ1 or TRGJ2. The CDR3 covers 13 residues. The V gene's germline CDR1 is EGSNGY and CDR2 YDSYNSKV. The CDR3 DNA follows: TGTGCCACCTGGGACGGGCCCGTTGGGAAGAAACTCTTC. Its translation: CATWDGPVGKKLF.

Comments on this clone: This likely stems from a read error, as it lies one base from a far larger clone. The chain uses TRGV2 and TRGJ1 or TRGJ2. The J gene, missing from TCRdb, was assigned here through DNA to germline matching. V lost 3 bases to trimming and J lost 5 bases; unmatched junction nucleotides: 7. Germline CDR1 reads EGSNGY; CDR2 reads YDSYNSKV. The CDR3 length is 13 residues. CDR3 loop: CATWDPKDYKKLF. The CDR3 DNA reads as TGTGCCACCTGGGACCCAAAGGATTATAAGAAACTCTTT.

This clone was observed at least ten times. A read error likely explains this, since a far larger clone differs by one base. Other nucleotide sequences in the sample specify the same CDR3. The V call is TRGV2, the J call TRGJP2. TCRdb carries no J gene annotation; the J gene was assigned here by matching the DNA with germline. This CDR3 contains 16 residues. Trimming cost V 4 bases and J 3 bases; bases outside gene matches: 11. Germline CDR1 reads EGSNGY; CDR2 reads YDSYNSKV. CDR3 loop: CATWDGRRGSDWIKTF. The CDR3 DNA reads as TGTGCCACCTGGGATGGGCGTAGAGGTAGTGATTGGATCAAGACGTTT.

This clone came up many times. Only one base separates this from a far larger clonotype, so it likely reflects a read error. This sample also contains other DNA sequences that code for the same CDR3. V and J are TRGV4 and TRGJ1 or TRGJ2. TCRdb is silent on the J gene; assignment here came from matching the DNA to germline. Germline V gene sequence: CDR1 EGSTGY, CDR2 YDSYTSSV. The CDR3 has 15 residues. J gave up 2 bases and V 1 base, and 8 bases lay outside the gene matches. The CDR3 sequence is CATWDGLVYYYKKLF. In DNA, the CDR3 is TGTGCCACCTGGGATGGACTGGTCTATTATTATAAGAAACTCTTT.

Many counts were recorded for this clone. The TCRdb protein comes from a much larger clone and disagrees with this DNA's translation at residue 7, likely due to a read error; the protein given here is derived from the DNA. This chain's CDR3 is CALWEADPYYKKLF. As DNA, the CDR3 is TGTGCCTTGTGGGAGGCAGACCCTTATTATAAGAAACTCTTT. The gene calls are TRGV9 and TRGJ1 or TRGJ2. The J gene is absent in TCRdb and was assigned here via DNA matching to germline. V shed 2 bases and J 3 bases; nucleotides not matched to a gene: 7. The CDR3 sequence is 14 residues long. Germline-derived CDR1 and CDR2 are GITISATS and ISYDGTV (reference sequence).

This clone showed up many times. A far bigger clonotype differs at one base, so this is likely a read error. Other DNA sequences within the sample encode an identical CDR3. This chain links TRGV9 with TRGJ1 or TRGJ2. Assignment of the J gene here rests on matching the DNA to germline, because TCRdb gives none. J lost 7 bases, V lost 1 base, and 10 bases had no gene match. Germline CDR1 reads GITISATS; CDR2 reads ISYDGTV (reference sequence). The CDR3 contains 14 residues. The CDR3: CALWEVSSGYKKLF. The CDR3 coding sequence is TGTGCCTTGTGGGAGGTCTCCTCGGGGTATAAGAAACTCTTT.

At least ten counts were recorded for this clone. The gene calls are TRGV4 and TRGJ1 or TRGJ2. With V trimmed by 5 bases and J by 3 bases, 7 bases remained unmatched. Germline V CDR1 and CDR2: EGSTGY, YDSYTSSV. This CDR3 region has 13 residues. The CDR3 spells CATWGPGYYKKLF. The CDR3 bases are TGTGCCACCTGGGGACCCGGTTATTATAAGAAACTCTTT.

Remarks on this clone: With only one base between it and a far larger clone, this is likely a read error. Other DNA sequences within the sample encode an identical CDR3. The V call is TRGV9, the J call TRGJP. Germline matching of the DNA provided the J gene here, since TCRdb leaves it blank. The germline CDR1 and CDR2 sequences are GITISATS and ISYDGTV (reference sequence). The V gene end was trimmed by 4 bases and the J gene end by 6 bases; junction bases not matched to a gene: 9. The CDR3 totals 17 residues. DNA for the CDR3: TGTGCCTTGTGGGACCCTGCAGCAGAGTTGGGCAAAAAAATCAAGGTATTT. Residues: CALWDPAAELGKKIKVF.

At least ten counts were recorded for this clone. TCRdb shows a much larger clone's protein in place of this DNA's translation, and the two differ at residue 10, likely through a read error; the protein shown is translated from the DNA. J is TRGJP and V is TRGV9. The germline V gene encodes CDR1 GITISATS and CDR2 ISYDGTV (reference sequence). The CDR3 extends over 17 amino acids. CDR3 in DNA: TGTGCCTTGTGGGACCGAATCAGAGAGTCGGGCAAAAAAATCAAGGTATTT. Its protein product is CALWDRIRESGKKIKVF.